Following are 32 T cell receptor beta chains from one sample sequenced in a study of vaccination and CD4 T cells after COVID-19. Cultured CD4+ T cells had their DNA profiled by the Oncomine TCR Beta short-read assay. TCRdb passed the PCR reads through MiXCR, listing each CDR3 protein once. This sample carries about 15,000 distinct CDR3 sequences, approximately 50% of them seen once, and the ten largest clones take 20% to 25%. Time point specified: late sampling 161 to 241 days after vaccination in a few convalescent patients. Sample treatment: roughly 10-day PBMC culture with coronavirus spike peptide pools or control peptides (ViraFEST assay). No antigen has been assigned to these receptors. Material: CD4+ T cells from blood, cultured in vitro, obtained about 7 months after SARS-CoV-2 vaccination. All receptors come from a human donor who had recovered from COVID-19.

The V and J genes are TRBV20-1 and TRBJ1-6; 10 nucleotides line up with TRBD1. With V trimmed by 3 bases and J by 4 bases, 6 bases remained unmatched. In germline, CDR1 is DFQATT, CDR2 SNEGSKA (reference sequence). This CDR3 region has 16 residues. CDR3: CSARDRGRRYNSPLHF. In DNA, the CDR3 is TGCAGTGCTAGGGACAGGGGGAGACGGTATAATTCACCCCTCCACTTT.

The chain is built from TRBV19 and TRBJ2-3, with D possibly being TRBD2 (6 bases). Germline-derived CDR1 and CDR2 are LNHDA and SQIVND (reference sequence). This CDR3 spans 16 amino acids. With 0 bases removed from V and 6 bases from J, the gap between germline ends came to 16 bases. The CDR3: CASSIDRRLEGDTQYF. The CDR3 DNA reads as TGTGCCAGTAGTATAGATAGAAGGTTGGAGGGGGATACGCAGTATTTT.

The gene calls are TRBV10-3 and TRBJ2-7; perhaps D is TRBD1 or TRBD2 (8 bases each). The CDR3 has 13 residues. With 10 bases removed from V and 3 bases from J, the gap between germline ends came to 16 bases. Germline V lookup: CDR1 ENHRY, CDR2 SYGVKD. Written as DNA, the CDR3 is TGTGCCACACGGACAGGGACTAGCTACGAGCAGTACTTC. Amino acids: CATRTGTSYEQYF.

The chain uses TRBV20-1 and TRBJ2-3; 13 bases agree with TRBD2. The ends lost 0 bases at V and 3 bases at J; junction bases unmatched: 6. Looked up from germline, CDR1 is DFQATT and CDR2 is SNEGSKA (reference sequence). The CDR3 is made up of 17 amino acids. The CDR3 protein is CSARDRTSGGGTDTQYF. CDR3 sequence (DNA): TGCAGTGCTAGAGACCGGACTAGCGGGGGAGGTACAGATACGCAGTATTTT.

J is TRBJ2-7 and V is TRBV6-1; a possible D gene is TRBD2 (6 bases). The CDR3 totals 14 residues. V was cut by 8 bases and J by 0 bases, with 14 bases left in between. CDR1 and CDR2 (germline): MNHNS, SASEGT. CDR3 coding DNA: TGTGCCAGCCTGGGCGGGACGAGCTCCTACGAGCAGTACTTC. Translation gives CASLGGTSSYEQYF.

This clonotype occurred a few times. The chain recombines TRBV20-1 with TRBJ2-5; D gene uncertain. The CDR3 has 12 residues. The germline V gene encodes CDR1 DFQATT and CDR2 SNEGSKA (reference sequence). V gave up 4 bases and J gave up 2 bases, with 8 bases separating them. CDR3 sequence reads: CSANRDQETQYF. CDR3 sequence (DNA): TGCAGTGCTAACCGAGATCAAGAGACCCAGTACTTC.

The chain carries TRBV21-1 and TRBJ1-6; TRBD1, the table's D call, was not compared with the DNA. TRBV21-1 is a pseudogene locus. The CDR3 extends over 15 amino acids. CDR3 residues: CASSGQQDSNSPLHF. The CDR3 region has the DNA TGTGCCAGCAGCGGTCAACAGGATTCCAATTCACCCCTCCACTTT.

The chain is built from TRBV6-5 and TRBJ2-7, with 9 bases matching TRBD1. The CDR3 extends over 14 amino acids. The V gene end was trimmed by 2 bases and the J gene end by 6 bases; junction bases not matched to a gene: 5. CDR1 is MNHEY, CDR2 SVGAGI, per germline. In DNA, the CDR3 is TGTGCCAGCAGTTACGGACAGGGGCCCTTCGAGCAGTACTTC. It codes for CASSYGQGPFEQYF.

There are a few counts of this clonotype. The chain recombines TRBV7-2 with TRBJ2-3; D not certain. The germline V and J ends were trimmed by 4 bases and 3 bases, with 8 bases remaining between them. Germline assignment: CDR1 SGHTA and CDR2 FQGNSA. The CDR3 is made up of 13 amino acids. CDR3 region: CASSWGRTDTQYF. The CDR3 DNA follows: TGTGCCAGCAGCTGGGGTAGGACAGATACGCAGTATTTT. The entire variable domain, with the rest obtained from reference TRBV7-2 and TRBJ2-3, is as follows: GAGVSQSPSNKVTEKGKDVELRCDPISGHTALYWYRQSLGQGLEFLIYFQGNSAPDKSGLPSDRFSAERTGGSVSTLTIQRTQQEDSAVYLCASSWGRTDTQYFGPGTRLTVL.

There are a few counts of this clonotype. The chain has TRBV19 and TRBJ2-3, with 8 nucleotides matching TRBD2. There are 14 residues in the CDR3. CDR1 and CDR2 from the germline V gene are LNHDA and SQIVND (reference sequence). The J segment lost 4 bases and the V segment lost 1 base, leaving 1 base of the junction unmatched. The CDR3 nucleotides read TGTGCCAGTAGTATAGGGACTAGCCCAGATACGCAGTATTTT. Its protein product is CASSIGTSPDTQYF.

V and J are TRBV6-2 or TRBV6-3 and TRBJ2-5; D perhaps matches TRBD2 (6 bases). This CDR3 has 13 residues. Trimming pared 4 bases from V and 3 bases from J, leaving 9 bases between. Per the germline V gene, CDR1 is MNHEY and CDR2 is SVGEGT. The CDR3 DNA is TGTGCCAGCAGTTGGTGGAGGGAAGAGACCCAGTACTTC. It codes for CASSWWREETQYF.

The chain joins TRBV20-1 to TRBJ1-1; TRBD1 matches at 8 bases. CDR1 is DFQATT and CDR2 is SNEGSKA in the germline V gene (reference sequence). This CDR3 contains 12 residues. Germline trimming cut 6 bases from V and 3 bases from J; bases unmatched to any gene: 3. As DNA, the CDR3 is TGCAGTGCCAAGGACAGGGACACTGAAGCTTTCTTT. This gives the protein CSAKDRDTEAFF.

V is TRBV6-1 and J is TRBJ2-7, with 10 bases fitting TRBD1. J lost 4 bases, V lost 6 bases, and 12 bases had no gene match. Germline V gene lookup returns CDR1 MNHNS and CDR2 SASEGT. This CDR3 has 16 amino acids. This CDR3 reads CASRGHRDRGGYEQYF. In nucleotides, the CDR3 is TGTGCCAGCAGGGGCCACCGGGACAGGGGAGGGTACGAGCAGTACTTC.

CDR3 coding DNA: TGTGCCAGCAGTACACGACAGGGGGCCTACGAGCAGTACTTC. Amino acid sequence: CASSTRQGAYEQYF. The chain links TRBV28 to TRBJ2-7; TRBD1 matches at 9 bases. The germline V gene encodes CDR1 MDHEN and CDR2 SYDVKM. V was pared by 5 bases and J by 2 bases, with 4 bases of the junction left unmatched. This CDR3 has 14 amino acids.

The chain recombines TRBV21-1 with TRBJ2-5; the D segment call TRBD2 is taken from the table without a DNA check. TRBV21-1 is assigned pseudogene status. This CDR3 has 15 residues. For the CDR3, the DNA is TGTGCCAGCAGCCGACGGAACTCCGCGGGAGAGACCCAGTACTTC. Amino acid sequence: CASSRRNSAGETQYF.

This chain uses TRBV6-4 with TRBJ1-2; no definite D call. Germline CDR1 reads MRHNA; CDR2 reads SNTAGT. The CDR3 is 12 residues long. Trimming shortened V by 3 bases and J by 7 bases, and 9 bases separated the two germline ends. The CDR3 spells CASSDPAIGYTF. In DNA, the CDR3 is TGTGCCAGCAGTGATCCAGCAATTGGCTACACCTTC.

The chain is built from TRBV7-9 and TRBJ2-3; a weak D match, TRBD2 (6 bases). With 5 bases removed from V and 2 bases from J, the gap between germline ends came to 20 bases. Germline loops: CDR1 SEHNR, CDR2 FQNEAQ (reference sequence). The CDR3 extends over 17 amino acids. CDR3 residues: CASSLLRLVVSTDTQYF. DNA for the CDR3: TGTGCCAGCAGCCTATTGCGACTAGTAGTTTCCACAGATACGCAGTATTTT.

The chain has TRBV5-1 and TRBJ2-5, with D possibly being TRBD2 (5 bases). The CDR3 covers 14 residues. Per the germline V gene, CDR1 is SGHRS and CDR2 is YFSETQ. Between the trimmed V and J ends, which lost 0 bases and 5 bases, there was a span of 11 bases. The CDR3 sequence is CASSLGRGVETQYF. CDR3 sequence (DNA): TGCGCCAGCAGCTTGGGCCGGGGTGTGGAGACCCAGTACTTC.

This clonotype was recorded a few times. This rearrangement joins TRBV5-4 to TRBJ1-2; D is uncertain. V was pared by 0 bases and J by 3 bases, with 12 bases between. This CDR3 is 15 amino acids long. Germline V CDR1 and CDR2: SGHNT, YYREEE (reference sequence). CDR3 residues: CASSLDSPGYYGYTF. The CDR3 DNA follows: TGTGCCAGCAGCTTGGACAGCCCTGGGTACTATGGCTACACCTTC.

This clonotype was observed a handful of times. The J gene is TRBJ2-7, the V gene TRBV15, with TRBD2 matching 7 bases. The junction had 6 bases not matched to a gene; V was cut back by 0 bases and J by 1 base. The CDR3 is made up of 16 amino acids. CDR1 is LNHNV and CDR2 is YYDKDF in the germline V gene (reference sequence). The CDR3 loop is CATSRDWPGLSYEQYF. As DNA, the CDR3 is TGTGCCACCAGCAGAGATTGGCCGGGACTATCCTACGAGCAGTACTTC.

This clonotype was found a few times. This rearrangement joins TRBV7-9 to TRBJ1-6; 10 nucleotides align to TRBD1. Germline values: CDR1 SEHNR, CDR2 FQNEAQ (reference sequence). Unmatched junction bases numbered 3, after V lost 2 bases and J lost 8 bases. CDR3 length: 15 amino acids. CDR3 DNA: TGTGCCAGCAGCTTAAGACAGGGGGCTTATTCACCCCTCCACTTT. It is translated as CASSLRQGAYSPLHF. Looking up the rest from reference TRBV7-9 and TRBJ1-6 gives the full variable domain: DTGVSQNPRHKITKRGQNVTFRCDPISEHNRLYWYRQTLGQGPEFLTYFQNEAQLEKSRLLSDRFSAERPKGSFSTLEIQRTEQGDSAMYLCASSLRQGAYSPLHFGNGTRLTVT.

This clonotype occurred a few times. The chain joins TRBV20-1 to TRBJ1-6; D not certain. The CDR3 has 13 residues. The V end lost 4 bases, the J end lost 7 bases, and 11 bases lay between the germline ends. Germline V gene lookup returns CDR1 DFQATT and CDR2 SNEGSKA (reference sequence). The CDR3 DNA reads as TGCAGTGCTATGGAACAGTTAAATTCACCCCTCCACTTT. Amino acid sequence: CSAMEQLNSPLHF.

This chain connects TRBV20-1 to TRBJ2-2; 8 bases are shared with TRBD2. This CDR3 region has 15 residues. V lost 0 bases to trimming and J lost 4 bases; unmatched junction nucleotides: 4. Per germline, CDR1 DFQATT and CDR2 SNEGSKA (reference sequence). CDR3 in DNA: TGCAGTGCTAGAGACGGGACTAGGAGCACCGGGGAGCTGTTTTTT. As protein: CSARDGTRSTGELFF.

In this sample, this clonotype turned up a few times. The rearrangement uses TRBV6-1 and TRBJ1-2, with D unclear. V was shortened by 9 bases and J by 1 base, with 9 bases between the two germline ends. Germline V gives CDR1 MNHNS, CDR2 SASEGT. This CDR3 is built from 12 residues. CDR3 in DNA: TGTGCCAGTTCGGCGGGTAACTATGGCTACACCTTC. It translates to CASSAGNYGYTF.

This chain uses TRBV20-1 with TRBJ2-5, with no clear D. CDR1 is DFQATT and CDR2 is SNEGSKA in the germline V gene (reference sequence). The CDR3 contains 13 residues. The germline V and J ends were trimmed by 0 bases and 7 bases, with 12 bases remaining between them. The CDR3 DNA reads TGCAGTGCTAGAGATTCGTCAGCCAGGACCCAGTACTTC. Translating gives CSARDSSARTQYF.

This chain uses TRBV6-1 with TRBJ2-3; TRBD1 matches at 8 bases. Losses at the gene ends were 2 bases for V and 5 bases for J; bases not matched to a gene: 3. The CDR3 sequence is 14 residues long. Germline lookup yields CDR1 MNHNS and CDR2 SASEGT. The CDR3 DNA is TGTGCCAGCAGTGAATGGACAGGGCAAGATACGCAGTATTTT. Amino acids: CASSEWTGQDTQYF.

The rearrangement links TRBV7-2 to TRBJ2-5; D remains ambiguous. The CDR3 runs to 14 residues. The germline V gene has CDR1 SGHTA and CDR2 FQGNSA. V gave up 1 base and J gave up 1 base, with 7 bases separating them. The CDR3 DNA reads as TGTGCCAGCAGCTTAGGACTCTTCCAAGAGACCCAGTACTTC. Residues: CASSLGLFQETQYF.

This CDR3 reads CASSYTPGQGMSYTF. CDR3 sequence (DNA): TGTGCCAGCAGTTACACTCCGGGACAGGGGATGAGCTACACCTTC. The V gene is TRBV6-8, the J gene TRBJ1-2; 10 bases are a match to TRBD1. This CDR3 has 15 amino acids. After removal of 2 bases from V and 9 bases from J, the junction contained 9 bases not matched to a gene. CDR1 and CDR2 (germline): MNHGY, SAAAGT.

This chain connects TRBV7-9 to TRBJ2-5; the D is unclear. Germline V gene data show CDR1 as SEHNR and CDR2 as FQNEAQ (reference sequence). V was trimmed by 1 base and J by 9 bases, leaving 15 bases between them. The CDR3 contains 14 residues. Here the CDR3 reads CASSLGPPFVSQYF. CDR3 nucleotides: TGTGCCAGCAGCTTAGGCCCCCCTTTTGTTTCCCAGTACTTC.

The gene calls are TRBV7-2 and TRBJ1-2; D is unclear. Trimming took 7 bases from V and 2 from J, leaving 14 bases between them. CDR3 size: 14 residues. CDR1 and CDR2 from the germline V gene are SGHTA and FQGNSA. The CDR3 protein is CASTQFSANYGYTF. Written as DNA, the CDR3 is TGTGCCAGCACCCAATTTAGCGCCAACTATGGCTACACCTTC.

CDR3 sequence: CATLQNTEAFF. CDR3 bases: TGTGCCACCCTACAGAACACTGAAGCTTTCTTT. The chain links TRBV27 to TRBJ1-1; D is ambiguous. This CDR3 spans 11 amino acids. Germline values: CDR1 MNHEY, CDR2 SMNVEV (reference sequence). V lost 10 bases to trimming and J lost 1 base, with 7 bases between them.

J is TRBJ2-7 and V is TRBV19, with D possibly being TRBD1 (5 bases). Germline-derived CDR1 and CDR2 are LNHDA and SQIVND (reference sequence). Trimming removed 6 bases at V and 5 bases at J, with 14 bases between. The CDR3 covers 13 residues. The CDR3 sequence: CASSFNRRNEQYF. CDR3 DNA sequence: TGTGCCAGTAGCTTTAACAGGCGGAACGAGCAGTACTTC.